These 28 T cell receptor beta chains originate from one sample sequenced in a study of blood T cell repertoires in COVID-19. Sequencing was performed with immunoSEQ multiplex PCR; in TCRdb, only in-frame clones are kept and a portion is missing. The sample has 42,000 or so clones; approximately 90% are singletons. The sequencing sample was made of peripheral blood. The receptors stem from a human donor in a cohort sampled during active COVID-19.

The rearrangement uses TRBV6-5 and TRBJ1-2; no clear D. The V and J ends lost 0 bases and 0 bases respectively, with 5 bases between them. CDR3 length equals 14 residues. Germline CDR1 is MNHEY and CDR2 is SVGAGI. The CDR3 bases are TGTGCCAGCAGTTACTCAGCGCCTAACTATGGCTACACCTTC. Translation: CASSYSAPNYGYTF.

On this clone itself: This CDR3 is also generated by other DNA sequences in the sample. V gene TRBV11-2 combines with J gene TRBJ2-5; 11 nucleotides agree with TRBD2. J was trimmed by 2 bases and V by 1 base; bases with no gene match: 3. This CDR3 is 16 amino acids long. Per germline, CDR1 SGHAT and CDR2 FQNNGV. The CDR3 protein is CASSLALAGGQETQYF. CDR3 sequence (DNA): TGTGCCAGCAGCTTAGCCCTAGCGGGGGGACAAGAGACCCAGTACTTC.

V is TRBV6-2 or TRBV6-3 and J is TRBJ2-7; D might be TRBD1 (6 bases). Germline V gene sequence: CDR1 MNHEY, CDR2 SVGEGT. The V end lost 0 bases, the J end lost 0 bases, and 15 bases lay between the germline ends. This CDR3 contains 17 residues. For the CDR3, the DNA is TGTGCCAGCAGTTACTCCCTCACGGACAGCCTCTCCTACGAGCAGTACTTC. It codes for CASSYSLTDSLSYEQYF.

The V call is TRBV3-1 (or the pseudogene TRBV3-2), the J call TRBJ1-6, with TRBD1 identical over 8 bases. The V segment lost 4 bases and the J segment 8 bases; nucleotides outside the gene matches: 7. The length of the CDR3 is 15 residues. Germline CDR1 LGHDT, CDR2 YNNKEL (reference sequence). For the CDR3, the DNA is TGTGCCAGCAGCCTCAGCGGGACAGGCTATTCACCCCTCCACTTT. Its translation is CASSLSGTGYSPLHF.

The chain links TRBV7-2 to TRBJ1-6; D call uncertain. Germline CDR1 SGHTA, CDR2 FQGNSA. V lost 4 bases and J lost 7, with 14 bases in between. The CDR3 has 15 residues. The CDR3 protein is CASSSLGQVNSPLHF. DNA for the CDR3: TGTGCCAGCAGCTCGCTTGGGCAAGTCAATTCACCCCTCCACTTT.

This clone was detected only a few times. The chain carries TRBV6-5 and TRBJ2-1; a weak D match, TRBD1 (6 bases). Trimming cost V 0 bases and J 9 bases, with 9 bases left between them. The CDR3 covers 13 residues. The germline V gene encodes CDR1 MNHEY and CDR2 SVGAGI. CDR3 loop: CASSYSQGLEQFF. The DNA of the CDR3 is TGTGCCAGCAGTTACTCCCAGGGGCTTGAGCAGTTCTTC.

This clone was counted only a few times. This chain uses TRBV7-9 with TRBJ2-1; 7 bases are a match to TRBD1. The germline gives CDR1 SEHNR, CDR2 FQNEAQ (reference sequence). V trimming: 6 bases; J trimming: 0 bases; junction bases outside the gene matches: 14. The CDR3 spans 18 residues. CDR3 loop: CASSSRDSGISSYNEQFF. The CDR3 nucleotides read TGTGCCAGCAGTTCCAGGGACAGCGGTATAAGCTCCTACAATGAGCAGTTCTTC.

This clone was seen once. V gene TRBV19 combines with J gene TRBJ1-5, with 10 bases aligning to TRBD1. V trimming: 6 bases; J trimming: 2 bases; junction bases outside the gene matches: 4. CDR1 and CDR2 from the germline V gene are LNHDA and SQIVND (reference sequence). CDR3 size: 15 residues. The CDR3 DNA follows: TGTGCCAGTAGGGGGACAGGGGATCGCAATCAGCCCCAGCATTTT. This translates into CASRGTGDRNQPQHF.

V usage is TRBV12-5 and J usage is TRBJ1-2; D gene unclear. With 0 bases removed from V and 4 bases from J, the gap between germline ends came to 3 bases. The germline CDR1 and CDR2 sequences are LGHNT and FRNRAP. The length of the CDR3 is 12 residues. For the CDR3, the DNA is TGTGCTAGTGGTTTGGTCAGCTATGGCTACACCTTC. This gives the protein CASGLVSYGYTF.

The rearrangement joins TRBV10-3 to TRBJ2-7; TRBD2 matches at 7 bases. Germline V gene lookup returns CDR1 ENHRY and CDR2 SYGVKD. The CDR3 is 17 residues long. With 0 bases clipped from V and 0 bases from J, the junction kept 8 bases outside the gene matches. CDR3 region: CAISESGGTDHSYEQYF. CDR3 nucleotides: TGTGCCATCAGTGAGTCGGGAGGGACCGATCACTCCTACGAGCAGTACTTC.

CDR3 in amino acids: CASSLEGRGTEAFF. CDR3 coding DNA: TGCGCCAGCAGCTTGGAGGGCAGGGGGACTGAAGCTTTCTTT. This sequence joins TRBV5-1 and TRBJ1-1; TRBD1 aligns across 7 bases. With V trimmed by 0 bases and J by 5 bases, 4 bases remained unmatched. Germline V gives CDR1 SGHRS, CDR2 YFSETQ. This CDR3 is 14 amino acids long. The whole variable domain, remainder taken from reference TRBV5-1 and TRBJ1-1, is KAGVTQTPRYLIKTRGQQVTLSCSPISGHRSVSWYQQTPGQGLQFLFEYFSETQRNKGNFPGRFSGRQFSNSRSEMNVSTLELGDSALYLCASSLEGRGTEAFFGQGTRLTVV.

CDR3 in amino acids: CASSEYQRAWETQYF. For the CDR3, the DNA is TGTGCCAGCAGTGAATATCAGCGGGCCTGGGAGACCCAGTACTTC. V usage is TRBV25-1 and J usage is TRBJ2-5; weak D call: TRBD2 (6 bases). Germline V gives CDR1 MGHDK, CDR2 SYGVNS. CDR3 size: 15 residues. V lost 0 bases and J lost 5, with 13 bases in between.

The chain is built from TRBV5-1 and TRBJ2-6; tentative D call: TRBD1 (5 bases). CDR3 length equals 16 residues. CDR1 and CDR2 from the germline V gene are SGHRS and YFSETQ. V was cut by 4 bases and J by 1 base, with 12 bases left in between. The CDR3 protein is CASSIESGSGANVLTF. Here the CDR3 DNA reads TGCGCCAGCAGCATCGAATCAGGGTCTGGGGCCAACGTCCTGACTTTC.

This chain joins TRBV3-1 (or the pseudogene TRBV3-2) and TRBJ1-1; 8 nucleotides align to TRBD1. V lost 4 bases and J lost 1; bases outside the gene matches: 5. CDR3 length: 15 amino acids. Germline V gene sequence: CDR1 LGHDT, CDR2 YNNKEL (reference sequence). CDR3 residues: CASSPRTGKNTEAFF. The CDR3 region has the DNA TGTGCCAGCAGCCCCCGGACAGGGAAGAACACTGAAGCTTTCTTT.

In nucleotides, the CDR3 is TGCAGTGCTATAGCTAACTATGGCTACACCTTC. Encoded protein: CSAIANYGYTF. The rearrangement links TRBV20-1 to TRBJ1-2; D is unclear. From germline, CDR1 is DFQATT and CDR2 SNEGSKA (reference sequence). This CDR3 comprises 11 residues. Trimming stripped 4 bases from V and 0 bases from J, with 3 bases between.

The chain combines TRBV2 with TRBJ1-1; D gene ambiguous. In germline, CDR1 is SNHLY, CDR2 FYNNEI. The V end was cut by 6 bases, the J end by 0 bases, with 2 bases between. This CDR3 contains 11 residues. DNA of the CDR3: TGTGCCAGCAGCATGAACACTGAAGCTTTCTTT. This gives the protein CASSMNTEAFF.

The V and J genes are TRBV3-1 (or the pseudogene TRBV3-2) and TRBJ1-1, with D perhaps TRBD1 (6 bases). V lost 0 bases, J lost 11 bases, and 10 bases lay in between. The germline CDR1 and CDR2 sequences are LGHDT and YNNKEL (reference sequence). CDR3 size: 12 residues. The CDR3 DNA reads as TGTGCCAGCAGCCAAGATCCGGGACATGCTTTCTTT. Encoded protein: CASSQDPGHAFF.

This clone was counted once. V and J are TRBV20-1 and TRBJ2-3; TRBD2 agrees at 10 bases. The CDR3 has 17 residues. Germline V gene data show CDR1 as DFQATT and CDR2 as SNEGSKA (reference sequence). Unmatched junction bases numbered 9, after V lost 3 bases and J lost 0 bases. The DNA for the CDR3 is TGCAGTGCTAGTCGTGTAGCGGGGGGACTTAGCACAGATACGCAGTATTTT. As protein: CSASRVAGGLSTDTQYF.

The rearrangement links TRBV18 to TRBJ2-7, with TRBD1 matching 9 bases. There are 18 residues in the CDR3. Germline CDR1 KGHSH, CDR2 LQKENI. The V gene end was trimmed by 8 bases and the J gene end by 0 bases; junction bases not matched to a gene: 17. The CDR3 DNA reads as TGTGCCAGCAGCTCCGGGACAGGTCTGACAGGGGGCTCCTACGAGCAGTACTTC. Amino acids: CASSSGTGLTGGSYEQYF. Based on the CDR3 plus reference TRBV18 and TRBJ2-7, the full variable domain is NAGVMQNPRHLVRRRGQEARLRCSPMKGHSHVYWYRQLPEEGLKFMVYLQKENIIDESGMPKERFSAEFPKEGPSILRIQQVVRGDSAAYFCASSSGTGLTGGSYEQYFGPGTRLTVT.

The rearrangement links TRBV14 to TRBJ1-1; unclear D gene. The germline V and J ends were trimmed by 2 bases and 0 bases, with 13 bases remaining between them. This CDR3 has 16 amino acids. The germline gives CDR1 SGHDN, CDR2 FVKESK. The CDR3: CASSQSPTNVNTEAFF. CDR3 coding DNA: TGTGCCAGCAGCCAATCCCCGACAAACGTGAACACTGAAGCTTTCTTT.

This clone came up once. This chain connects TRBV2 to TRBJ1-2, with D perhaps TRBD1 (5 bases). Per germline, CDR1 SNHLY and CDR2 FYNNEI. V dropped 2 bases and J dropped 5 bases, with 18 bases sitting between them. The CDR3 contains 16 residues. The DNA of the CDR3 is TGTGCCAGCAGTGAAAGGGGTACGGCAGCCTTTTATGGCTACACCTTC. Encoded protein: CASSERGTAAFYGYTF.

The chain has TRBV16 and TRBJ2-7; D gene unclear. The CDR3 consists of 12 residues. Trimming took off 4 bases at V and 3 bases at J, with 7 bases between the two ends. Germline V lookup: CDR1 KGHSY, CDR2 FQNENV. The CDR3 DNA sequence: TGTGCCAGCAGCCGTTTCGGCTACGAGCAGTACTTC. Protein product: CASSRFGYEQYF.

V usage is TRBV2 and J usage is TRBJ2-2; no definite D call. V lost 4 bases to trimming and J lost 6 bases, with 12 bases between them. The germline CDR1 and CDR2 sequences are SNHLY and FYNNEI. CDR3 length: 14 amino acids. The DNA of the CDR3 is TGTGCCAGCAGTGTCTTACTATCTTCCGGGGAGCTGTTTTTT. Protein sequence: CASSVLLSSGELFF. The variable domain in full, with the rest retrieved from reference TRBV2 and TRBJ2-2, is EPEVTQTPSHQVTQMGQEVILRCVPISNHLYFYWYRQILGQKVEFLVSFYNNEISEKSEIFDDQFSVERPDGSNFTLKIRSTKLEDSAMYFCASSVLLSSGELFFGEGSRLTVL.

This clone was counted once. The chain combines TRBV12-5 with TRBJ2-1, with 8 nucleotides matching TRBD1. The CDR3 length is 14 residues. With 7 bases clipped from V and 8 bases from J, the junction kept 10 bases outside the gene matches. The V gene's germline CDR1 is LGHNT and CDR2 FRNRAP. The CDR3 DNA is TGTGCTAGTGCTCGACAGGGGAAGTTTTATGAGCAGTTCTTC. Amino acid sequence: CASARQGKFYEQFF.

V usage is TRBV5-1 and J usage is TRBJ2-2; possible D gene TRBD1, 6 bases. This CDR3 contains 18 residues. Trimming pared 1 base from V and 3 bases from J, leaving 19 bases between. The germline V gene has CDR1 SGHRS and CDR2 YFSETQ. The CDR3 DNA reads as TGCGCCAGCAGCTTGCGTGGGGGACACCTCAAGGACACCGGGGAGCTGTTTTTT. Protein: CASSLRGGHLKDTGELFF.

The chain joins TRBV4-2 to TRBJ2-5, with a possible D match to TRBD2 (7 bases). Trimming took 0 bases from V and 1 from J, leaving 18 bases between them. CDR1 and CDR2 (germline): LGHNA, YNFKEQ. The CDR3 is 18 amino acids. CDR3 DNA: TGTGCCAGCAGCCAAGATCTTAATATCGCGGGGGCCCAAGAGACCCAGTACTTC. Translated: CASSQDLNIAGAQETQYF.

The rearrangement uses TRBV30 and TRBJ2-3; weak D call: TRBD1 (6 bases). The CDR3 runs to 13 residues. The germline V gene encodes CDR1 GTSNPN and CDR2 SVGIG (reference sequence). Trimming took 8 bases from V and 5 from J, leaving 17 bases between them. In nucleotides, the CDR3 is TGTGCCAAATCAGGACAGTCGAGAGATACGCAGTATTTT. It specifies CAKSGQSRDTQYF.

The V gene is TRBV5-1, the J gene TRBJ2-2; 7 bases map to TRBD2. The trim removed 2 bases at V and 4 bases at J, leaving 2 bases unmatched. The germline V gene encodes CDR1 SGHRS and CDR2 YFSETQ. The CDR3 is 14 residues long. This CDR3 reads CASSFGGSTGELFF. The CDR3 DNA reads TGCGCCAGCAGCTTCGGGGGGTCCACCGGGGAGCTGTTTTTT.